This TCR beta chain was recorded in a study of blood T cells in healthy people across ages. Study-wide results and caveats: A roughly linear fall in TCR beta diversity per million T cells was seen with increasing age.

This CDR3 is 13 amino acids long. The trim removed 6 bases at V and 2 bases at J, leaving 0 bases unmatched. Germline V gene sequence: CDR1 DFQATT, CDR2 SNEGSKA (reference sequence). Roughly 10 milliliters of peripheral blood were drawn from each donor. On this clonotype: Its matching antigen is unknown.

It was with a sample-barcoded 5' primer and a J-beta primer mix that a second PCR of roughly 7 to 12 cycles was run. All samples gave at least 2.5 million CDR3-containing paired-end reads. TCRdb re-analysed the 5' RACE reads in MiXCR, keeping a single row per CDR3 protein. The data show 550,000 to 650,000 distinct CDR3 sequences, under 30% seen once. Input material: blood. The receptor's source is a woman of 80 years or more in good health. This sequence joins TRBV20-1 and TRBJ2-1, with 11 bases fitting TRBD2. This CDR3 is CSATSGAYNEQFF. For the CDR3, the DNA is TGCAGTGCGACTAGCGGGGCCTACAATGAGCAGTTCTTC.